What follows are 6 T cell receptor beta chains derived from one specimen sequenced in a study of blood T cell repertoires in COVID-19. Libraries were prepared by immunoSEQ multiplex PCR; TCRdb keeps only in-frame clonotypes and omits some of them. The table includes about 400,000 clones, approximately 90% detected once. The sequenced material came from PBMCs or T cells enriched from blood (not recorded which). These receptors all come from a woman aged 18-30 years with acute COVID-19.

The rearrangement joins TRBV21-1 to TRBJ2-5; TRBD2, the table's D call, was not compared with the DNA. TRBV21-1 is described as a pseudogene. The CDR3 runs to 16 residues. CDR3 in amino acids: CASSKKEVRYQETQYF. CDR3 bases: TGTGCCAGCAGCAAAAAGGAGGTGAGGTACCAAGAGACCCAGTACTTC.

CDR3 sequence: CASSNNTRRTSGGPGETQYF. The CDR3 DNA reads as TGTGCCAGCAGCAACAACACGAGAAGGACTAGCGGGGGGCCTGGGGAGACCCAGTACTTC. The genes are TRBV21-1 and TRBJ2-5; the table's D gene call, TRBD2, was not cross checked with the DNA. TRBV21-1 is recorded as a pseudogene. There are 20 residues in the CDR3.

This chain links TRBV7-8 with TRBJ2-2; 8 bases match TRBD1. The CDR3 runs to 17 residues. V was clipped by 1 base and J by 7 bases; unmatched bases: 11. Germline V gene data show CDR1 as SGHVS and CDR2 as FQNEAQ. Here the CDR3 DNA reads TGTGCCAGCAGCTTAGATGTCGTGACAGGGGTTGTCGGGGAGCTGTTTTTT. It encodes CASSLDVVTGVVGELFF.

The chain uses TRBV27 and TRBJ1-1, with 8 bases that match TRBD1. The CDR3 is 19 residues long. Germline CDR1 is MNHEY and CDR2 is SMNVEV (reference sequence). V lost 3 bases to trimming and J lost 3 bases; unmatched junction nucleotides: 18. The chain's CDR3 is CASSFNYPTGVRGDTEAFF. In DNA form, the CDR3 reads TGTGCCAGCAGTTTTAATTACCCGACAGGGGTCCGGGGGGACACTGAAGCTTTCTTT.

V usage is TRBV29-1 and J usage is TRBJ1-2; D uncertain. Trimming left V 2 bases short and J 0 bases short, with 4 bases between. Germline V CDR1 and CDR2: SQVTM, ANQGSEA. This CDR3 is built from 12 residues. The chain's CDR3 is CSVETANYGYTF. As DNA, the CDR3 is TGCAGCGTTGAAACAGCTAACTATGGCTACACCTTC.

V is TRBV2 and J is TRBJ1-5, with a tentative D call TRBD1 (5 bases). Germline CDR1 is SNHLY and CDR2 is FYNNEI. The V end was cut by 6 bases, the J end by 6 bases, with 15 bases between. This CDR3 has 14 amino acids. CDR3 in amino acids: CASRWNSRGQPQHF. The DNA of the CDR3 is TGTGCCAGCAGATGGAATTCAAGGGGTCAGCCCCAGCATTTT.